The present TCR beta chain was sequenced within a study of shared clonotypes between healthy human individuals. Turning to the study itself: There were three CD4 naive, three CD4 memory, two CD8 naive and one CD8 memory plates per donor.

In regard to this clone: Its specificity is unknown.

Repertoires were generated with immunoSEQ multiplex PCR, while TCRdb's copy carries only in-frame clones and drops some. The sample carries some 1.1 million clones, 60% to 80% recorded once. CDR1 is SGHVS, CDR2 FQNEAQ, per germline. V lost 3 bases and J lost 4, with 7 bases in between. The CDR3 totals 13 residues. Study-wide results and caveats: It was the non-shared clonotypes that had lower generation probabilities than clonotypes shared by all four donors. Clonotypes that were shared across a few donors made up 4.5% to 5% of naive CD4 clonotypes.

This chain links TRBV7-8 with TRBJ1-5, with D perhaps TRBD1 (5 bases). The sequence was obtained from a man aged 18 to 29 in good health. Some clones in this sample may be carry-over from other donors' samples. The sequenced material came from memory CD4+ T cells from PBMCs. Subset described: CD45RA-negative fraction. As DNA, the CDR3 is TGTGCCAGCAGCTTGACAGTTAATCAGCCCCAGCATTTT. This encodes CASSLTVNQPQHF. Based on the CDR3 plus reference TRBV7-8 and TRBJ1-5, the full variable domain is GAGVSQSPRYKVAKRGQDVALRCDPISGHVSLFWYQQALGQGPEFLTYFQNEAQLDKSGLPSDRFFAERPEGSVSTLKIQRTQQEDSAVYLCASSLTVNQPQHFGDGTRLSIL.